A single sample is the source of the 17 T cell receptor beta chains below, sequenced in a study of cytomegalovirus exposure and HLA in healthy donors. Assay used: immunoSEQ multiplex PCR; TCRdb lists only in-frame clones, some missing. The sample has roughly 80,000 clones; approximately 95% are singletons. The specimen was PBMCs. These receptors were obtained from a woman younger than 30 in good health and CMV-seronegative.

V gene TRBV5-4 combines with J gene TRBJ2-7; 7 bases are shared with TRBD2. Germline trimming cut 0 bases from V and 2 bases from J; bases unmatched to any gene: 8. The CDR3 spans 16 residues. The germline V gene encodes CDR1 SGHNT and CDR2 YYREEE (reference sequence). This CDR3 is CASSLGASGSTYEQYF. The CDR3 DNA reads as TGTGCCAGCAGCTTGGGGGCTAGCGGTTCAACCTACGAGCAGTACTTC.

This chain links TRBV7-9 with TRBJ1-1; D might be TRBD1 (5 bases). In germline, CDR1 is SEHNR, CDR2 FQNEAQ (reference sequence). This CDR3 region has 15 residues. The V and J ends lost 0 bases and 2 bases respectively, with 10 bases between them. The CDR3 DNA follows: TGTGCCAGCAGCTTAGCGGCGGGGCGTAACACTGAAGCTTTCTTT. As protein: CASSLAAGRNTEAFF.

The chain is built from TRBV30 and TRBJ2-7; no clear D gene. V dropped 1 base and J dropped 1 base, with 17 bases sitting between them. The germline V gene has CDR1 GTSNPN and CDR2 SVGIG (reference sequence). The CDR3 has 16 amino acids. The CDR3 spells CAWSGSRATGSYEQYF. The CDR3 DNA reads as TGTGCCTGGAGTGGTTCAAGAGCGACTGGATCCTACGAGCAGTACTTC.

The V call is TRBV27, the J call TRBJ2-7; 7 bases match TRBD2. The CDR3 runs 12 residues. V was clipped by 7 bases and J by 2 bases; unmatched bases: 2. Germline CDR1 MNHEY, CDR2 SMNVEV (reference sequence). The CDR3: CASIAGPYEQYF. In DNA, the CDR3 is TGTGCCAGCATAGCGGGCCCCTACGAGCAGTACTTC.

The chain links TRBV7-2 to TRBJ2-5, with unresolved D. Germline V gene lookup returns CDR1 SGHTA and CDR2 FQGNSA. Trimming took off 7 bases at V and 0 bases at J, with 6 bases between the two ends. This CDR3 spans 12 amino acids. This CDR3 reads CASTFNQETQYF. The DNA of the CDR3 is TGTGCCAGCACCTTCAACCAAGAGACCCAGTACTTC.

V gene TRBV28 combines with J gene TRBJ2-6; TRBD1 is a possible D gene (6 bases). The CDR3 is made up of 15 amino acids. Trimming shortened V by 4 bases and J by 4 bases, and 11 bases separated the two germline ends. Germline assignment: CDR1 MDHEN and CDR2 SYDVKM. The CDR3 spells CASSSTGSGANVLTF. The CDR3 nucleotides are TGTGCCAGCAGTTCAACAGGGTCCGGGGCCAACGTCCTGACTTTC.

In nucleotides, the CDR3 is TGTGCCAGCAGTTCGAGGGGTGCAGGGGGGTTCTCGGAGACCCAGTACTTC. This encodes CASSSRGAGGFSETQYF. The chain uses TRBV28 and TRBJ2-5; TRBD1 might be the D (7 bases). From germline, CDR1 is MDHEN and CDR2 SYDVKM. CDR3 length: 17 amino acids. Trimming cost V 4 bases and J 5 bases, with 23 bases left between them.

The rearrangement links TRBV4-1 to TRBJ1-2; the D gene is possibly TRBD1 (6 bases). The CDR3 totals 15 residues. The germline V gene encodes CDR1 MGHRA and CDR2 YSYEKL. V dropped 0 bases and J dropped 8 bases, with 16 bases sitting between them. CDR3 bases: TGCGCCAGCAGCCAAGAAGGTTGGGGGCCCGGAGGCTACACCTTC. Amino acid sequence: CASSQEGWGPGGYTF.

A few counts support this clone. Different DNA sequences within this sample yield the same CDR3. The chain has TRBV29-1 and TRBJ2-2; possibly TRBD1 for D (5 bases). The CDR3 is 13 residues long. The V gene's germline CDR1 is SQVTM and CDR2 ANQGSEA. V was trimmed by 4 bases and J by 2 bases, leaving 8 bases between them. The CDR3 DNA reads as TGCAGCGTTGCCGACAGCAACACCGGGGAGCTGTTTTTT. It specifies CSVADSNTGELFF.

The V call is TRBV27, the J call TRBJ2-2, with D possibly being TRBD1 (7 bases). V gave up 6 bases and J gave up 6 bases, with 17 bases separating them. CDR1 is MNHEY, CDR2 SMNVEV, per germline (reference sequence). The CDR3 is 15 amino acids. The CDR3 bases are TGTGCCAGCAGGGCGGGACAGCCCCCCCCCGGGGAGCTGTTTTTT. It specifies CASRAGQPPPGELFF.

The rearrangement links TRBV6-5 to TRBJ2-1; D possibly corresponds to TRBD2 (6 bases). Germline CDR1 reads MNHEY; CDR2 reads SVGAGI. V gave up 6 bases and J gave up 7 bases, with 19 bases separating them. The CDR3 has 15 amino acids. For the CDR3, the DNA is TGTGCCAGCAGGCGGGGACTTGTGGGATCGAATGAGCAGTTCTTC. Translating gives CASRRGLVGSNEQFF.

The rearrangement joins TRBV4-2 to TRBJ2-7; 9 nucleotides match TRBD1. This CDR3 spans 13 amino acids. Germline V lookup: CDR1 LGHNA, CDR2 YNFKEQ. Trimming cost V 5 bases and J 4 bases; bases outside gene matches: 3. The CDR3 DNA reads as TGTGCCAGCAGCTACGGACAGGGGTACGAGCAGTACTTC. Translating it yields CASSYGQGYEQYF.

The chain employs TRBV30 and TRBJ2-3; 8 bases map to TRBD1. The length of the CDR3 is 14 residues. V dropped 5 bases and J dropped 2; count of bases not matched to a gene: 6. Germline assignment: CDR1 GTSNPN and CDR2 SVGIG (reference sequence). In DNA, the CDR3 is TGTGCCTGGTCCTGGGACAGGTACACAGATACGCAGTATTTT. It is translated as CAWSWDRYTDTQYF.

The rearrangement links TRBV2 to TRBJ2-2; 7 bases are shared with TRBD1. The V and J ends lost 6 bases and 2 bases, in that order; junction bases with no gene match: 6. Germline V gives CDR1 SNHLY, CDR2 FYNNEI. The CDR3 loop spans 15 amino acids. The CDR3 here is CASSSGTDNTGELFF. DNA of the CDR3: TGTGCCAGCAGCTCCGGGACAGATAACACCGGGGAGCTGTTTTTT. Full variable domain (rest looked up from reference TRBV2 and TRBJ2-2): EPEVTQTPSHQVTQMGQEVILRCVPISNHLYFYWYRQILGQKVEFLVSFYNNEISEKSEIFDDQFSVERPDGSNFTLKIRSTKLEDSAMYFCASSSGTDNTGELFFGEGSRLTVL.

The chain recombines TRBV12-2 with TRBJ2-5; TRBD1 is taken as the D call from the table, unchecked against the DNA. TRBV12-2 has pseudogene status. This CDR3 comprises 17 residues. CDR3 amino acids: CASRSGTGYPSQETQYF. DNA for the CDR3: TGTGCAAGTCGCTCCGGGACAGGGTACCCTAGCCAAGAGACCCAGTACTTC.

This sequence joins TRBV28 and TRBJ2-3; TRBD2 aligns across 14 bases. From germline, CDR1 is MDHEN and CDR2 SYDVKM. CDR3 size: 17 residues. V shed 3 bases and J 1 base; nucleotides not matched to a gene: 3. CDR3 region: CASSFGTSGRGTDTQYF. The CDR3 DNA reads TGTGCCAGCAGTTTCGGGACTAGCGGGAGAGGCACAGATACGCAGTATTTT.

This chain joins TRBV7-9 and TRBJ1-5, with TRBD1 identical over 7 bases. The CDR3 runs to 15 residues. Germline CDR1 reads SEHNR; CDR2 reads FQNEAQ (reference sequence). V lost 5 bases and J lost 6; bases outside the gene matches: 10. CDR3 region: CASSLGDRRGQPQHF. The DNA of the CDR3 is TGTGCCAGCAGCCTAGGGGACAGACGGGGTCAGCCCCAGCATTTT.